This is a list of T cell receptor beta chains from one sample in a study of cytomegalovirus exposure and HLA in healthy donors. The repertoire was sequenced with immunoSEQ multiplex PCR; TCRdb's copy has only in-frame clones and lacks some. The sample consists of some 290,000 clones, around 90% of them appearing once. The source material was PBMCs. The receptors stem from a man aged 25 to 40 in good health and CMV-seronegative. Both conserved end residues are part of each CDR3. The order of the fields is CDR3 length, clone size, V gene, D gene, J gene, CDR3 DNA, CDR3 protein. The D gene is left open where the match is weak. The size of a clone is reported for some rows only, either as once, few or many, or as a class for expanded clones.

CDR3 length: 15; clone size: -; V gene: TRBV2; D gene: -; J gene: TRBJ1-3; CDR3 DNA: TGTGCCAGCAGTGAACAGGGCCAAACTGGAAACACCATATATTTT; CDR3 protein: CASSEQGQTGNTIYF
CDR3 length: 13; clone size: -; V gene: TRBV29-1; D gene: -; J gene: TRBJ2-5; CDR3 DNA: TGCAGCGTTGCGGGTCGGATGAGGGAGACCCAGTACTTC; CDR3 protein: CSVAGRMRETQYF
CDR3 length: 14; clone size: -; V gene: TRBV14; D gene: -; J gene: TRBJ2-7; CDR3 DNA: TGTGCCAGCAGCCAAGACCCAGGGTGGTACGAGCAGTACTTC; CDR3 protein: CASSQDPGWYEQYF
CDR3 length: 15; clone size: -; V gene: TRBV11-3; D gene: -; J gene: TRBJ1-4; CDR3 DNA: TGTGCCAGCCCTAGGCAGGGAAGAACTAATGAAAAACTGTTTTTT; CDR3 protein: CASPRQGRTNEKLFF
CDR3 length: 15; clone size: few; V gene: TRBV4-3; D gene: -; J gene: TRBJ2-7; CDR3 DNA: TGCGCCAGCAGCCAAGAGGGCGGGACCTCCTACGAGCAGTACTTC; CDR3 protein: CASSQEGGTSYEQYF
CDR3 length: 14; clone size: -; V gene: TRBV4-1; D gene: -; J gene: TRBJ2-7; CDR3 DNA: TGCGCCAGCAGCCAAGATCCAGTAAACTACGAGCAGTACTTC; CDR3 protein: CASSQDPVNYEQYF
CDR3 length: 13; clone size: -; V gene: TRBV6-5; D gene: TRBD1; J gene: TRBJ1-5; CDR3 DNA: TGTGCCAGCAGCAGACAGGGCGGTCAGCCCCAGCATTTT; CDR3 protein: CASSRQGGQPQHF
CDR3 length: 12; clone size: -; V gene: TRBV7-2; D gene: -; J gene: TRBJ2-5; CDR3 DNA: TGTGCCAGCAGCTTACAGGGGAGAGGCCAGTACTTC; CDR3 protein: CASSLQGRGQYF
CDR3 length: 15; clone size: few; V gene: TRBV19; D gene: TRBD1; J gene: TRBJ2-3; CDR3 DNA: TGTGCCAGTAGTCAGGGACAGGGGGTCACAGATACGCAGTATTTT; CDR3 protein: CASSQGQGVTDTQYF
CDR3 length: 15; clone size: -; V gene: TRBV5-5; D gene: TRBD1; J gene: TRBJ1-2; CDR3 DNA: TGTGCCAGCAGCGTGGGACAGACGACAGACTATGGCTACACCTTC; CDR3 protein: CASSVGQTTDYGYTF
CDR3 length: 14; clone size: -; V gene: TRBV7-9; D gene: -; J gene: TRBJ2-7; CDR3 DNA: TGTGCCAGCAGCTTCGGGGGGCCCGCCTACGAGCAGTACTTC; CDR3 protein: CASSFGGPAYEQYF
CDR3 length: 15; clone size: -; V gene: TRBV5-4; D gene: -; J gene: TRBJ1-3; CDR3 DNA: TGTGCCAGCAGCTTGGACAGTTCTACTGGAAACACCATATATTTT; CDR3 protein: CASSLDSSTGNTIYF
CDR3 length: 16; clone size: -; V gene: TRBV14; D gene: TRBD2; J gene: TRBJ2-1; CDR3 DNA: TGTGCCAGCAACAACGTACCGGGACTACTACACAATGAGCAGTTCTTC; CDR3 protein: CASNNVPGLLHNEQFF
CDR3 length: 14; clone size: -; V gene: TRBV27; D gene: -; J gene: TRBJ2-7; CDR3 DNA: TGTGCCAGCAGTATCGGGACAAACGCCTACGAGCAGTACTTC; CDR3 protein: CASSIGTNAYEQYF
CDR3 length: 17; clone size: -; V gene: TRBV5-6; D gene: -; J gene: TRBJ1-3; CDR3 DNA: TGTGCCAGTAGCTTTCGGGGGAGTCTCAGCTCTGGAAACACCATATATTTT; CDR3 protein: CASSFRGSLSSGNTIYF
CDR3 length: 16; clone size: -; V gene: TRBV27; D gene: -; J gene: TRBJ1-6; CDR3 DNA: TGTGCCAGCATGGCCATTCGGCGCAGGGATAATTCACCCCTCCACTTT; CDR3 protein: CASMAIRRRDNSPLHF
CDR3 length: 17; clone size: -; V gene: TRBV21-1; D gene: -; J gene: TRBJ2-2; CDR3 DNA: TGTGCCAGCAGCAAAGGGGACAGGGGGCCGGACACCGGGGAGCTGTTTTTT; CDR3 protein: CASSKGDRGPDTGELFF
CDR3 length: 18; clone size: -; V gene: TRBV5-4; D gene: TRBD1; J gene: TRBJ1-6; CDR3 DNA: TGTGCCAGCAGCTCTGCCGGGACAGGGGCCCGTTATAATTCACCCCTCCACTTT; CDR3 protein: CASSSAGTGARYNSPLHF
CDR3 length: 14; clone size: -; V gene: TRBV4-3; D gene: -; J gene: TRBJ1-1; CDR3 DNA: TGCGCCAGCAGCCAAGAAGGATTGAGCGGTGAAGCTTTCTTT; CDR3 protein: CASSQEGLSGEAFF
CDR3 length: 16; clone size: -; V gene: TRBV19; D gene: -; J gene: TRBJ2-5; CDR3 DNA: TGTGCCAGTAGCTCCCTCCCGACAGGACCACAAGAGACCCAGTACTTC; CDR3 protein: CASSSLPTGPQETQYF
CDR3 length: 15; clone size: few; V gene: TRBV19; D gene: -; J gene: TRBJ2-7; CDR3 DNA: TGTGCCAGTAGTATTGGGTACGGGGTCTCCTACGAGCAGTACTTC; CDR3 protein: CASSIGYGVSYEQYF
CDR3 length: 14; clone size: -; V gene: TRBV11-2; D gene: -; J gene: TRBJ1-6; CDR3 DNA: TGTGCCAGCAGCTTAACAGGTGCTAATTCACCCCTCCACTTT; CDR3 protein: CASSLTGANSPLHF
CDR3 length: 14; clone size: few; V gene: TRBV19; D gene: -; J gene: TRBJ2-7; CDR3 DNA: TGTGCCAGTAGTATAGCTGGGGCCAACTACGAGCAGTACTTC; CDR3 protein: CASSIAGANYEQYF
CDR3 length: 14; clone size: -; V gene: TRBV6-5; D gene: -; J gene: TRBJ2-3; CDR3 DNA: TGTGCCAGCAGTTACGCAGGGAGCACAGATACGCAGTATTTT; CDR3 protein: CASSYAGSTDTQYF
CDR3 length: 15; clone size: -; V gene: TRBV7-2; D gene: -; J gene: TRBJ1-2; CDR3 DNA: TGTGCCAGCAGCTTAAGTCCGGGAAGCACCGGCGGCTACACCTTC; CDR3 protein: CASSLSPGSTGGYTF
CDR3 length: 19; clone size: -; V gene: TRBV4-3; D gene: -; J gene: TRBJ2-2; CDR3 DNA: TGCGCCAGCAGCCAAGATGCCCGCCGTTGGGACACGAACACCGGGGAGCTGTTTTTT; CDR3 protein: CASSQDARRWDTNTGELFF
CDR3 length: 15; clone size: -; V gene: TRBV5-6; D gene: -; J gene: TRBJ1-5; CDR3 DNA: TGTGCCAGCAGCTTGGGACGGGAATCATATCAGCCCCAGCATTTT; CDR3 protein: CASSLGRESYQPQHF
CDR3 length: 13; clone size: few; V gene: TRBV18; D gene: -; J gene: TRBJ2-7; CDR3 DNA: TGTGCCAGCTCACCAGGACTGACCTACGAGCAGTACTTC; CDR3 protein: CASSPGLTYEQYF
CDR3 length: 15; clone size: once; V gene: TRBV25-1; D gene: -; J gene: TRBJ2-5; CDR3 DNA: TGTGCCAGCAGTGAGTTCCTAGCAACAGAAGAGACCCAGTACTTC; CDR3 protein: CASSEFLATEETQYF
CDR3 length: 13; clone size: -; V gene: TRBV11-2; D gene: -; J gene: TRBJ1-2; CDR3 DNA: TGTGCCAGCAGGAAGGGAGTCGACTATGGCTACACCTTC; CDR3 protein: CASRKGVDYGYTF
CDR3 length: 11; clone size: -; V gene: TRBV2; D gene: -; J gene: TRBJ2-7; CDR3 DNA: TGTGCCAGCAAAGCGACAGGCGAGCAGTACTTC; CDR3 protein: CASKATGEQYF
CDR3 length: 16; clone size: -; V gene: TRBV27; D gene: TRBD2; J gene: TRBJ2-7; CDR3 DNA: TGTGCCAGCAGTAAAGGGACTAGCGGGGGGAGATACGAGCAGTACTTC; CDR3 protein: CASSKGTSGGRYEQYF
CDR3 length: 13; clone size: once; V gene: TRBV18; D gene: -; J gene: TRBJ2-5; CDR3 DNA: TGTGCCAGCTCACTGGGCAGGGCGGAGACCCAGTACTTC; CDR3 protein: CASSLGRAETQYF
CDR3 length: 15; clone size: -; V gene: TRBV11-2; D gene: -; J gene: TRBJ2-7; CDR3 DNA: TGTGCCAGCAGATCCTACCCCGGGGGTCCCTACGAGCAGTACTTC; CDR3 protein: CASRSYPGGPYEQYF
CDR3 length: 15; clone size: -; V gene: TRBV7-9; D gene: -; J gene: TRBJ2-7; CDR3 DNA: TGTGCCAGCAGCCACAGTACAAGGTCTTCTTACGAGCAGTACTTC; CDR3 protein: CASSHSTRSSYEQYF
CDR3 length: 18; clone size: -; V gene: TRBV5-4; D gene: -; J gene: TRBJ2-6; CDR3 DNA: TGTGCCAGCAGGCCTCAACAGGGTTTTACGGCTGGGGCCAACGTCCTGACTTTC; CDR3 protein: CASRPQQGFTAGANVLTF
CDR3 length: 14; clone size: -; V gene: TRBV5-1; D gene: -; J gene: TRBJ2-7; CDR3 DNA: TGCGCCAGCAGCTTTTCCGGGGAACCCTACGAGCAGTACTTC; CDR3 protein: CASSFSGEPYEQYF
CDR3 length: 11; clone size: few; V gene: TRBV2; D gene: -; J gene: TRBJ2-5; CDR3 DNA: TGTGCCACCAAGACAAGAGAGACCCAGTACTTC; CDR3 protein: CATKTRETQYF
CDR3 length: 17; clone size: -; V gene: TRBV1; D gene: -; J gene: TRBJ2-7; CDR3 DNA: TGCACCAGCAGCCAAGACCGGACTAGCGGGACCTACTACGAGCAGTACTTC; CDR3 protein: CTSSQDRTSGTYYEQYF
CDR3 length: 15; clone size: -; V gene: TRBV13; D gene: -; J gene: TRBJ2-7; CDR3 DNA: TGTGCCAGCAGCCCTAAGCGGGCCCTGAGCTACGAGCAGTACTTC; CDR3 protein: CASSPKRALSYEQYF
CDR3 length: 12; clone size: -; V gene: TRBV10-3; D gene: -; J gene: TRBJ2-1; CDR3 DNA: TGTGCCATCAGTGCTCAGGGGAATGAGCAGTTCTTC; CDR3 protein: CAISAQGNEQFF
CDR3 length: 15; clone size: -; V gene: TRBV5-1; D gene: TRBD2; J gene: TRBJ2-3; CDR3 DNA: TGCGCCAGCAGCTTCGGACTAGCGGGCACAGATACGCAGTATTTT; CDR3 protein: CASSFGLAGTDTQYF
CDR3 length: 14; clone size: -; V gene: TRBV10-3; D gene: -; J gene: TRBJ2-3; CDR3 DNA: TGTGCCATCAGTGGGGGACAAACCACAGATACGCAGTATTTT; CDR3 protein: CAISGGQTTDTQYF
CDR3 length: 15; clone size: -; V gene: TRBV6-5; D gene: -; J gene: TRBJ1-3; CDR3 DNA: TGTGCCAGCAGTCGTCTGCGCGTCTCTGGAAACACCATATATTTT; CDR3 protein: CASSRLRVSGNTIYF
CDR3 length: 14; clone size: -; V gene: TRBV6-5; D gene: TRBD1; J gene: TRBJ1-4; CDR3 DNA: TGTGCCAGCAGCCCGACAGGGGGAAATGAAAAACTGTTTTTT; CDR3 protein: CASSPTGGNEKLFF
CDR3 length: 17; clone size: -; V gene: TRBV9; D gene: -; J gene: TRBJ2-5; CDR3 DNA: TGTGCCAGCAGCGTAGTATGGTTTCTAGTTCGTCAAGAGACCCAGTACTTC; CDR3 protein: CASSVVWFLVRQETQYF
CDR3 length: 15; clone size: -; V gene: TRBV4-3; D gene: TRBD1; J gene: TRBJ2-2; CDR3 DNA: TGCGCCAGCAGCCGGACAGGGGTATACACCGGGGAGCTGTTTTTT; CDR3 protein: CASSRTGVYTGELFF